Listed below are T cell receptor beta chains from one sample, sequenced in a study of cytomegalovirus exposure and HLA in healthy donors. Clones were read by immunoSEQ multiplex PCR, and TCRdb kept only the in-frame ones, dropping some. The sample has about 200,000 clones, roughly 90% seen once. The sample consisted of PBMCs. These receptors were taken from a woman aged 25 to 39 in good health and CMV-seronegative. Both conserved end residues are part of each CDR3. D genes are given only for firm matches. For some rows the clone size is stated as once, few or many, or as a class when expanded; others skip it.

V: TRBV10-2; D: TRBD1; length: 14; J: TRBJ1-2; size: -; DNA: TGCGCCAGCAGAGTGACAGGGGAGGACTATGGCTACACCTTC; CDR3: CASRVTGEDYGYTF
V: TRBV28; D: TRBD2; length: 14; J: TRBJ2-1; size: -; DNA: TGTGCCAGCAGGACTAGCGGGGCCTACAATGAGCAGTTCTTC; CDR3: CASRTSGAYNEQFF
V: TRBV5-4; D: -; length: 12; J: TRBJ2-1; size: -; DNA: TGTGCCAGCAGCTTGGCCGGGAATGAGCAGTTCTTC; CDR3: CASSLAGNEQFF
V: TRBV4-1; D: -; length: 15; J: TRBJ1-5; size: -; DNA: TGCGCCAGCAGCCAAGATAACAGATTCAATCAGCCCCAGCATTTT; CDR3: CASSQDNRFNQPQHF
V: TRBV23-1; D: -; length: 12; J: TRBJ2-5; size: few; DNA: TGCGCCACCCGGACAGAGCAAGAGACCCAGTACTTC; CDR3: CATRTEQETQYF
V: TRBV6-6; D: -; length: 12; J: TRBJ1-1; size: -; DNA: TGTGCCAGCAGTCAACAAAGCACTGAAGCTTTCTTT; CDR3: CASSQQSTEAFF
V: TRBV19; D: -; length: 14; J: TRBJ2-7; size: once; DNA: TGTGCCAGTAGTATTTTTAGCGGAAACTACGAGCAGTACTTC; CDR3: CASSIFSGNYEQYF
V: TRBV9; D: TRBD2; length: 16; J: TRBJ2-1; size: -; DNA: TGTGCCAGCAGCGTTAGGGCTAGCGGAGACTACAATGAGCAGTTCTTC; CDR3: CASSVRASGDYNEQFF
V: TRBV6-1; D: TRBD1; length: 15; J: TRBJ1-1; size: -; DNA: TGTGCCAGCAGTCCCCGGACAGGCCTGAACACTGAAGCTTTCTTT; CDR3: CASSPRTGLNTEAFF
V: TRBV27; D: -; length: 12; J: TRBJ2-1; size: -; DNA: TGTGCCAGCAGTTCCAGGGACAATGAGCAGTTCTTC; CDR3: CASSSRDNEQFF
V: TRBV19; D: TRBD2; length: 16; J: TRBJ2-1; size: -; DNA: TGTGCCAGTAGTATCCGTAGCGGGAGGGGGCTCAATGAGCAGTTCTTC; CDR3: CASSIRSGRGLNEQFF
V: TRBV28; D: TRBD2; length: 15; J: TRBJ2-5; size: -; DNA: TGTGCCAGCAGCCTCTCGGGGGGGCACCAAGAGACCCAGTACTTC; CDR3: CASSLSGGHQETQYF
V: TRBV6-1; D: TRBD1; length: 13; J: TRBJ1-6; size: -; DNA: TGTGCCAGTACGGACAGGGGTCAATCACCCCTCCACTTT; CDR3: CASTDRGQSPLHF
V: TRBV6-1; D: TRBD1; length: 14; J: TRBJ2-7; size: -; DNA: TGTGCCAGCAGTTGGCAGGGGGTCGCCTACGAGCAGTACTTC; CDR3: CASSWQGVAYEQYF
V: TRBV18; D: TRBD2; length: 16; J: TRBJ2-5; size: -; DNA: TGTGCCAGCTCACCCACCGCGGGCGGGAGTGGAGAGACCCAGTACTTC; CDR3: CASSPTAGGSGETQYF
V: TRBV29-1; D: -; length: 14; J: TRBJ1-4; size: -; DNA: TGCAGCGTTGACGGCAGGGCACCTAATGAAAAACTGTTTTTT; CDR3: CSVDGRAPNEKLFF
V: TRBV6-1; D: -; length: 12; J: TRBJ1-4; size: -; DNA: TGTGCCAGCAGTGGGACACGGGAAAAACTGTTTTTT; CDR3: CASSGTREKLFF
V: TRBV5-6; D: -; length: 14; J: TRBJ2-1; size: -; DNA: TGTGCCAGCAGCTTCGGAGGGGGGGGCAATGAGCAGTTCTTC; CDR3: CASSFGGGGNEQFF
V: TRBV27; D: -; length: 14; J: TRBJ2-7; size: -; DNA: TGTGCCAGCAGTTTATACCAGGGCAGACACGAGCAGTACTTC; CDR3: CASSLYQGRHEQYF
V: TRBV6-1; D: -; length: 13; J: TRBJ1-3; size: -; DNA: TGTGCCAGCAGTGAGGGCACTGGAAACACCATATATTTT; CDR3: CASSEGTGNTIYF
V: TRBV6-6; D: TRBD2; length: 15; J: TRBJ2-1; size: -; DNA: TGTGCCAGCAGTTATCTTAGCGGGAGGAGGAATGAGCAGTTCTTC; CDR3: CASSYLSGRRNEQFF
V: TRBV5-4; D: -; length: 14; J: TRBJ2-7; size: -; DNA: TGTGCCAGCAGCCCAGGTAGCGGAAGTTACGAGCAGTACTTC; CDR3: CASSPGSGSYEQYF
V: TRBV6-1; D: TRBD2; length: 18; J: TRBJ2-1; size: -; DNA: TGTGCCAGCAGTGAGGGACTAGCGGGGGCTACCACCTACAATGAGCAGTTCTTC; CDR3: CASSEGLAGATTYNEQFF
V: TRBV5-4; D: TRBD2; length: 17; J: TRBJ2-3; size: -; DNA: TGTGCCAGCAGCTTGCTAGCGGGGGGGCCTGGCACAGATACGCAGTATTTT; CDR3: CASSLLAGGPGTDTQYF
V: TRBV7-9; D: -; length: 13; J: TRBJ1-2; size: few; DNA: TGTGCCAGCAGCTTAGGCACCTCGGATGGCTACACCTTC; CDR3: CASSLGTSDGYTF
V: TRBV19; D: -; length: 14; J: TRBJ1-3; size: few; DNA: TGTGCCAGTAGTACGGACACCTCTGGAAACACCATATATTTT; CDR3: CASSTDTSGNTIYF
V: TRBV10-2; D: -; length: 14; J: TRBJ2-1; size: -; DNA: TGCGCCAGCATGAAAGCGGATTTTTACAATGAGCAGTTCTTC; CDR3: CASMKADFYNEQFF
V: TRBV9; D: -; length: 14; J: TRBJ2-1; size: once; DNA: TGTGCCAGCAGCGTATCCCCAGGGAACAATGAGCAGTTCTTC; CDR3: CASSVSPGNNEQFF
V: TRBV30; D: TRBD1; length: 15; J: TRBJ2-7; size: -; DNA: TGTGCCTGGAGTGTACCCCGGGACAGGGTGGACGAGCAGTACTTC; CDR3: CAWSVPRDRVDEQYF
V: TRBV2; D: TRBD2; length: 14; J: TRBJ2-7; size: -; DNA: TGTGCCAGCAGTGATTCTAGCGGGAGCTACGAGCAGTACTTC; CDR3: CASSDSSGSYEQYF
V: TRBV5-5; D: TRBD2; length: 15; J: TRBJ2-5; size: -; DNA: TGTGCCAGCAGCGTAACCGGGACTAACCAAGAGACCCAGTACTTC; CDR3: CASSVTGTNQETQYF
V: TRBV30; D: TRBD1; length: 13; J: TRBJ2-7; size: -; DNA: TGTGCCTGGAGTCCTGGGACAGCCTACGAGCAGTACTTC; CDR3: CAWSPGTAYEQYF
V: TRBV2; D: -; length: 17; J: TRBJ1-1; size: -; DNA: TGTGCCAGCAGTGAAGCGCCCCCGATGCTTTGGGCGGGTGAAGCTTTCTTT; CDR3: CASSEAPPMLWAGEAFF
V: TRBV6-5; D: TRBD1; length: 14; J: TRBJ1-5; size: -; DNA: TGTGCCAGCAGTTACGGACAGGGGTTTCAGCCCCAGCATTTT; CDR3: CASSYGQGFQPQHF
V: TRBV19; D: TRBD1; length: 16; J: TRBJ2-2; size: few; DNA: TGTGCCAGTAGCTCGAGGGACAGGGTCTGGACCGGGGAGCTGTTTTTT; CDR3: CASSSRDRVWTGELFF
V: TRBV7-9; D: TRBD1; length: 15; J: TRBJ2-5; size: -; DNA: TGTGCCAGCAGCTCACCGACAGGGATGGAAGAGACCCAGTACTTC; CDR3: CASSSPTGMEETQYF
V: TRBV6-1; D: -; length: 12; J: TRBJ1-1; size: -; DNA: TGTGCCAGCAGTGCCGGGAGCACTGAAGCTTTCTTT; CDR3: CASSAGSTEAFF